This T cell receptor beta chain was captured by sequencing in a study of blood T cell repertoires in COVID-19. Study-level background: Acute and convalescent COVID-19 specimens originated in the United States, Italy and Spain. T cells, B-cell-depleted T cells, or PBMCs provided the cDNA or gDNA that served as material.

Original processing notes: Cell counts per sample came from amplifying reference gene primers. Profiled with immunoSEQ multiplex PCR; TCRdb holds only in-frame clones, not every one. V, J and clone size reflect that table, while D and trimming were determined from the DNA. Of approximately 220,000 clones listed, approximately 85% are singletons. Germline CDR1 reads SGDLS; CDR2 reads YYNGEE. This CDR3 contains 13 residues. Trimming removed 0 bases from V and 8 bases from J, with 11 bases in between. V and J are TRBV9 and TRBJ1-2; the D is unclear. The receptor's source is a man in his fifties or sixties who had recovered from COVID-19. Sample: peripheral blood. In DNA form, the CDR3 reads TGTGCCAGCAGCGTAGGAAGGGAGGACGGCTACACCTTC. This encodes CASSVGREDGYTF.